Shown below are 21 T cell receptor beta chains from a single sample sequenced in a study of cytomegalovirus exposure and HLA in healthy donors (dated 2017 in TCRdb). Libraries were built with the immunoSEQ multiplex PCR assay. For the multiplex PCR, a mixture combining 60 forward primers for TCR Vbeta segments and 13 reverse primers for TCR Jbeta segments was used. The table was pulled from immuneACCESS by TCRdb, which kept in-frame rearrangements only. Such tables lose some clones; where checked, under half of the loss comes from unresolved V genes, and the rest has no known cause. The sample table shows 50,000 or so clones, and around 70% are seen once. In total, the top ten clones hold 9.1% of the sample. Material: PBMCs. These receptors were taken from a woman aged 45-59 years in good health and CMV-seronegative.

CDR3 sequence: CASRAPGANVLTF. As DNA, the CDR3 is TGTGCCAGCAGGGCCCCTGGGGCCAACGTCCTGACTTTC. The rearrangement joins TRBV6-4 to TRBJ2-6; D remains ambiguous. The CDR3 extends over 13 amino acids. Trimming stripped 6 bases from V and 2 bases from J, with 5 bases between. The germline V gene has CDR1 MRHNA and CDR2 SNTAGT.

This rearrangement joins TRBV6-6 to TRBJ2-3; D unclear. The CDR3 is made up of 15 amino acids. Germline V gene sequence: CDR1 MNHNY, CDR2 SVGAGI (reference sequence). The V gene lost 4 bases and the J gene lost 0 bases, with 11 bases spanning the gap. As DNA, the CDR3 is TGTGCCAGCAGTTCGAGCTTAGTGAGCACAGATACGCAGTATTTT. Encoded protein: CASSSSLVSTDTQYF.

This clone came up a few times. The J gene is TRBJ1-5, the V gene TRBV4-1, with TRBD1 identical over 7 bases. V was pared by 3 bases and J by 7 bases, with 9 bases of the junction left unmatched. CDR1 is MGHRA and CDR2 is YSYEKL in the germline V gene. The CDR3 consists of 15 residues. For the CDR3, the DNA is TGCGCCAGCAGCCACGTTGACAGGGACGGGCAGCCCCAGCATTTT. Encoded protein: CASSHVDRDGQPQHF.

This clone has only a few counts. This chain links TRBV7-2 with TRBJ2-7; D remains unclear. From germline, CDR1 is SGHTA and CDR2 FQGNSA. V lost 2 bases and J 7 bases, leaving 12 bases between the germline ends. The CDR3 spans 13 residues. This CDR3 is CASSLSLLKEQYF. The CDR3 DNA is TGTGCCAGCAGCTTAAGTCTACTGAAAGAGCAGTACTTC.

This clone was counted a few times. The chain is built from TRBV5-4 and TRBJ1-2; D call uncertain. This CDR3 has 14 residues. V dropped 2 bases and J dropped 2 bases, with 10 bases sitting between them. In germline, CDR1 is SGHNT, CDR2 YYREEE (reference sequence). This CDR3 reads CASSLGGQNYGYTF. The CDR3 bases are TGTGCCAGCAGCTTAGGTGGGCAGAACTATGGCTACACCTTC.

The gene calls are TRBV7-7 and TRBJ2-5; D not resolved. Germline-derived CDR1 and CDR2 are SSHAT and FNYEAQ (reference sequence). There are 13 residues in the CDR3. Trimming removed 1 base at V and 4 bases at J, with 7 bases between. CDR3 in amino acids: CASSLVPGETQYF. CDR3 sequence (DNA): TGTGCCAGCAGCTTAGTTCCCGGAGAGACCCAGTACTTC.

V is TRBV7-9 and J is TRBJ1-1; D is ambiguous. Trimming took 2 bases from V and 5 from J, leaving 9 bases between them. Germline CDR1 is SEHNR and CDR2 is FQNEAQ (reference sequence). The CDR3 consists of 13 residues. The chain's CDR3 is CASSLTWQTEAFF. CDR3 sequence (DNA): TGTGCCAGCAGCTTAACGTGGCAGACTGAAGCTTTCTTT.

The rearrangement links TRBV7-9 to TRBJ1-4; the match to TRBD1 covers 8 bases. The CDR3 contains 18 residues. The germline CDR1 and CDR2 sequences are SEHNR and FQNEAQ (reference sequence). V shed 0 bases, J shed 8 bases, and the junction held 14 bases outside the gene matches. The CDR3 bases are TGTGCCAGCAGCTTAGCCAGCGGACTTGGGACAGGTGGGGAAAAACTGTTTTTT. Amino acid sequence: CASSLASGLGTGGEKLFF.

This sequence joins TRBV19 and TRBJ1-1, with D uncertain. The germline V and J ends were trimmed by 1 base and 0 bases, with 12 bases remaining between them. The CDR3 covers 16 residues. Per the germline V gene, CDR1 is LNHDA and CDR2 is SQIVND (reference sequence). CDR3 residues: CASSIGWGVMNTEAFF. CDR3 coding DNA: TGTGCCAGTAGTATAGGCTGGGGAGTCATGAACACTGAAGCTTTCTTT.

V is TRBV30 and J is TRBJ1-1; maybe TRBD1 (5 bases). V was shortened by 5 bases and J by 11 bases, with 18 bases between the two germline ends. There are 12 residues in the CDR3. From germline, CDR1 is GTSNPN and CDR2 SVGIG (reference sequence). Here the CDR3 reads CAWGSGVRKAFF. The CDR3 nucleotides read TGTGCCTGGGGATCGGGGGTGAGGAAGGCTTTCTTT.

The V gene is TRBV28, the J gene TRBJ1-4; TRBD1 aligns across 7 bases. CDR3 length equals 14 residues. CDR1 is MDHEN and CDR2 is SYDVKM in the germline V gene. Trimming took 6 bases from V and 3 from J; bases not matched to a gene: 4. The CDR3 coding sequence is TGTGCCAGCAGCCACGACAGGGCTAATGAAAAACTGTTTTTT. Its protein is CASSHDRANEKLFF.

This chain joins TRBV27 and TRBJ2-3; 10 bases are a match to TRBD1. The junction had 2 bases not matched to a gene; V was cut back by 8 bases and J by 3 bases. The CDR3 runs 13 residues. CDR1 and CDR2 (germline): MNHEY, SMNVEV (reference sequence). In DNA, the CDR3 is TGTGCCAGCGGGGACAGGGGAACAGATACGCAGTATTTT. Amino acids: CASGDRGTDTQYF.

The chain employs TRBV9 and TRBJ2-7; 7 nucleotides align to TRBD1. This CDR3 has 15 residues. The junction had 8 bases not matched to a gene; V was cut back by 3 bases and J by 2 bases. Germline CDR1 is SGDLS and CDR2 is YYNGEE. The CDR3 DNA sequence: TGTGCCAGCAGCGCTCGCGCCGGGACAGCCTACGAGCAGTACTTC. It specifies CASSARAGTAYEQYF. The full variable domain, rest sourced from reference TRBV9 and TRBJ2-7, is DSGVTQTPKHLITATGQRVTLRCSPRSGDLSVYWYQQSLDQGLQFLIQYYNGEERAKGNILERFSAQQFPDLHSELNLSSLELGDSALYFCASSARAGTAYEQYFGPGTRLTVT.

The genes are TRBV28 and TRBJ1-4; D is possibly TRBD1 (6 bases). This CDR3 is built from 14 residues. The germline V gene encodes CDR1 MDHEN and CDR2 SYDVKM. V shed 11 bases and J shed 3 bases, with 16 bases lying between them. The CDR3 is CARQGLRANEKLFF. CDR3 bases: TGTGCCCGCCAGGGGTTACGAGCTAATGAAAAACTGTTTTTT. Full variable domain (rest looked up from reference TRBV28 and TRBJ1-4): DVKVTQSSRYLVKRTGEKVFLECVQDMDHENMFWYRQDPGLGLRLIYFSYDVKMKEKGDIPEGYSVSREKKERFSLILESASTNQTSMYLCARQGLRANEKLFFGSGTQLSVL.

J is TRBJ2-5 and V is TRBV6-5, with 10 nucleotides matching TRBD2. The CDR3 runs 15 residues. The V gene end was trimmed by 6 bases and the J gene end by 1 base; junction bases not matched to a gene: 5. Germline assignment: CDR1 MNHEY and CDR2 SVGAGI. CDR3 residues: CASSKRGGLQETQYF. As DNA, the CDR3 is TGTGCCAGCAGCAAGCGGGGGGGCCTCCAAGAGACCCAGTACTTC.

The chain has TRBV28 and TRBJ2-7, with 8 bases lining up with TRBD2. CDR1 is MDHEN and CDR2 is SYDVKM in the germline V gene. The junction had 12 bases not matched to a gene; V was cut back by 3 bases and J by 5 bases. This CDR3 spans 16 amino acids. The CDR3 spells CASSFRGEREYDEQYF. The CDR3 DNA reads TGTGCCAGCAGTTTCCGGGGGGAGCGGGAGTATGACGAGCAGTACTTC.

Here the CDR3 reads CASSWVAGGPLDTQYF. The CDR3 DNA reads as TGTGCCAGCAGCTGGGTAGCGGGGGGGCCGTTGGATACGCAGTATTTT. This rearrangement joins TRBV11-3 to TRBJ2-3; 11 bases map to TRBD2. Germline values: CDR1 SGHNT, CDR2 YENEEA. This CDR3 region has 16 residues. V lost 4 bases, J lost 6 bases, and 9 bases stayed unmatched.

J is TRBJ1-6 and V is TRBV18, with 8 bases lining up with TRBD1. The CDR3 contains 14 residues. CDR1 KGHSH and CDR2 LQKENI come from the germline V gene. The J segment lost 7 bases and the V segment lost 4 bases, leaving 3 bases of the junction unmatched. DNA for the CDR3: TGTGCCAGCTCACGAACAGGGGGGAATTCACCCCTCCACTTT. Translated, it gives CASSRTGGNSPLHF.

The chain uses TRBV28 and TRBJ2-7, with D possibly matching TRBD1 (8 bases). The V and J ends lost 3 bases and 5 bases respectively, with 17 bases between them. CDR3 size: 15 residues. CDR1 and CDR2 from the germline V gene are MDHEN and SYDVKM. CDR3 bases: TGTGCCAGCAGTTTGGGAGGGGAACAGGGGGACGAGCAGTACTTC. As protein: CASSLGGEQGDEQYF.

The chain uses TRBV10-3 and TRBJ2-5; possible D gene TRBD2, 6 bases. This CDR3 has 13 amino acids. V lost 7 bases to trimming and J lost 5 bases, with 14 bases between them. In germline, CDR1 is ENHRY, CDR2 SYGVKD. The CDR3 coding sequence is TGTGCCATCACACCGAGGGAGGAGGAGACCCAGTACTTC. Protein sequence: CAITPREEETQYF.

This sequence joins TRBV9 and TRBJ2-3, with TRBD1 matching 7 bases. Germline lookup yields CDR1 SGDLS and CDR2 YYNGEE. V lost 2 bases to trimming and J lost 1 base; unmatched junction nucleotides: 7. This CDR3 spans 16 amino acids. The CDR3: CASSVLGTVGTDTQYF. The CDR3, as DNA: TGTGCCAGCAGCGTTTTAGGGACAGTAGGCACAGATACGCAGTATTTT.